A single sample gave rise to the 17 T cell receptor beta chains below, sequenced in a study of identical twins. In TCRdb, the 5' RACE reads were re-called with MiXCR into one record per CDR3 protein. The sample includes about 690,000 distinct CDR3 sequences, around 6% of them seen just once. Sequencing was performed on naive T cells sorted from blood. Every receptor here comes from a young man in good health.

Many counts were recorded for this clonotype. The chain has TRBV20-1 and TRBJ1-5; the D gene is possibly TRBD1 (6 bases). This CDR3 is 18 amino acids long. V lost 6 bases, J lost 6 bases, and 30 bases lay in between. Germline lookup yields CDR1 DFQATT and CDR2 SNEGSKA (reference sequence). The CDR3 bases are TGCAGTGCCAACGCGCCCGCGGGACATATCTTTTTCGGTCAGCCCCAGCATTTT. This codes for CSANAPAGHIFFGQPQHF.

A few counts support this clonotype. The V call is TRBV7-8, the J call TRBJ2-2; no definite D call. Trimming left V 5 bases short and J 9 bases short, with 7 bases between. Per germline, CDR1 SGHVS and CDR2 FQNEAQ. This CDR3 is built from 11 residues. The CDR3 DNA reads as TGTGCCAGCAGCCCGGTTTGGGAGCTGTTTTTT. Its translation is CASSPVWELFF.

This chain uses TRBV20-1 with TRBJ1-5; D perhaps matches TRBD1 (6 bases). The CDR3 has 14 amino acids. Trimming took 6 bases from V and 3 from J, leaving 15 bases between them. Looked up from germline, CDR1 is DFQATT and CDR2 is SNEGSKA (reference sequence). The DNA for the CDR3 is TGCAGTGCCAGAAAGGACAGCCTCAATCAGCCCCAGCATTTT. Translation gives CSARKDSLNQPQHF.

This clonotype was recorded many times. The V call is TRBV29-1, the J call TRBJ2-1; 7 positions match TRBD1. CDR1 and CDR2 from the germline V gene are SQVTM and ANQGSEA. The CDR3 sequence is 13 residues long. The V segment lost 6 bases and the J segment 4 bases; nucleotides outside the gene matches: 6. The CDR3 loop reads CSVPGQTYNEQFF. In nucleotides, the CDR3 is TGCAGCGTCCCGGGACAGACATACAATGAGCAGTTCTTC.

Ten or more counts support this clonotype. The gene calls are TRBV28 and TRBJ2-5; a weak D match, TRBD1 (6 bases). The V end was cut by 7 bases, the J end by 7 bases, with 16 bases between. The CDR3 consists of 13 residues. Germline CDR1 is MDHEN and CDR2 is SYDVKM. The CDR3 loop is CASIRDIGGTQYF. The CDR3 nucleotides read TGTGCCAGCATCCGGGACATCGGTGGGACCCAGTACTTC.

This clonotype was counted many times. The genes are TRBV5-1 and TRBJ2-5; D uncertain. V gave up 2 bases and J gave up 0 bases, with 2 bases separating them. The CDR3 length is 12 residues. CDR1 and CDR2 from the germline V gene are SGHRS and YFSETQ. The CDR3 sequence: CASSFDQETQYF. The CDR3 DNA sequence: TGCGCCAGCAGCTTCGACCAAGAGACCCAGTACTTC.

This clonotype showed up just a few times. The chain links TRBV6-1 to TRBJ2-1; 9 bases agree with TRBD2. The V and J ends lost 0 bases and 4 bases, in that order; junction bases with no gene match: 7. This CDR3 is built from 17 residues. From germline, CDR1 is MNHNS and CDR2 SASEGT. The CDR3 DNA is TGTGCCAGCAGTGAAGCGGGACTAGCAGATACTTACAATGAGCAGTTCTTC. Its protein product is CASSEAGLADTYNEQFF.

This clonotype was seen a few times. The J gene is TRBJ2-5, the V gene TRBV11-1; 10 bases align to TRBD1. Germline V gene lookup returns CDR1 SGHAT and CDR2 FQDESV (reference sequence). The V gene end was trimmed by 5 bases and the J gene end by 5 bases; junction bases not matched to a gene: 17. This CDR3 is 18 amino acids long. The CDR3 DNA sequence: TGTGCCAGCAGCCCCCATGACAGGGGGCGCGGGAAGGTCGAGACCCAGTACTTC. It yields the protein CASSPHDRGRGKVETQYF.

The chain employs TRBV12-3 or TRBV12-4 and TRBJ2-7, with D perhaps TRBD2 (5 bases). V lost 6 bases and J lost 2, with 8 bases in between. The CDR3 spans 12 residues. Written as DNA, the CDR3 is TGTGCCAGCAGAGTCGGGGCCTACGAGCAGTACTTC. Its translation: CASRVGAYEQYF.

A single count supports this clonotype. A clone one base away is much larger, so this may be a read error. CDR3 sequence reads: CATSIVTNTEELFF. The CDR3 region has the DNA TGTGCCACCAGCATTGTAACGAACACCGAGGAGCTGTTTTTT. V is TRBV15 and J is TRBJ2-2; no reliable D call. Per germline, CDR1 LNHNV and CDR2 YYDKDF (reference sequence). The CDR3 has 14 residues.

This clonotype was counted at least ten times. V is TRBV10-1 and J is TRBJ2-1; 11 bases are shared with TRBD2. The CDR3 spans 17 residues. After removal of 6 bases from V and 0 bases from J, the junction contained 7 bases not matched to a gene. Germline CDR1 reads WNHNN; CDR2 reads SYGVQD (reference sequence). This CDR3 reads CASSPTSGGLSYNEQFF. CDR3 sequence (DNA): TGCGCCAGCAGCCCCACTAGCGGGGGACTCTCCTACAATGAGCAGTTCTTC.

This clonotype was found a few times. The CDR3 DNA reads TGTGCCAGCAGTTACACGATCCTTAGCGAGCAGTACGTC. Translating gives CASSYTILSEQYV. The chain couples TRBV6-5 to TRBJ2-7, with no clear D. The CDR3 spans 13 residues. V lost 2 bases to trimming and J lost 6 bases, with 11 bases between them. The germline gives CDR1 MNHEY, CDR2 SVGAGI.

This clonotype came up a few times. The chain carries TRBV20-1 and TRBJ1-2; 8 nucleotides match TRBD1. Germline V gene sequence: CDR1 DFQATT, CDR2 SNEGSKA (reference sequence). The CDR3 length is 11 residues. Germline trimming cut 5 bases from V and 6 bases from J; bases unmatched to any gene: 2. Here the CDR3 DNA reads TGCAGTGCTCACAGGGGGGATGGCTACACCTTC. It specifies CSAHRGDGYTF.

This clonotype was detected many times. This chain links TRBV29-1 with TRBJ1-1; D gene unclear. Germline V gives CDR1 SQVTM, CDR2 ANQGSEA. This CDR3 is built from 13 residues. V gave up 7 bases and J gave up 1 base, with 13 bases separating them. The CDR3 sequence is CSAIIGANTEAFF. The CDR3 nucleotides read TGCAGCGCAATAATAGGAGCGAACACTGAAGCTTTCTTT.

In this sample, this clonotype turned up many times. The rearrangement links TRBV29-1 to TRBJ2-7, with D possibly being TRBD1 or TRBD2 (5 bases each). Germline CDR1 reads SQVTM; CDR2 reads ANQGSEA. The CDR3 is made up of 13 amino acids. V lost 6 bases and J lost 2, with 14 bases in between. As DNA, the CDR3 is TGCAGCGTCTGGGGGACGGATACCTACGAGCAGTACTTC. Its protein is CSVWGTDTYEQYF.

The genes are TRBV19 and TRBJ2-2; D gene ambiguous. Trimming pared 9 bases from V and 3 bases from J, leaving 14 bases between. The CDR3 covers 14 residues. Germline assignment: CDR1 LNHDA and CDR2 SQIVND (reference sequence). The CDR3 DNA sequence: TGTGCCAGCCGTCCCAATGGGGACACCGGGGAGCTGTTTTTT. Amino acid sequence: CASRPNGDTGELFF.

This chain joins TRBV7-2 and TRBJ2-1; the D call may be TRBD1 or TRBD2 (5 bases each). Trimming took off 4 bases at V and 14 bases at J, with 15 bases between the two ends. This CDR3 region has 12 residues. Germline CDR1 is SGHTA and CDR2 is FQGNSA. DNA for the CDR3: TGTGCCAGCAGCTCCTTTAGGGGAGAGGAGTTCTTC. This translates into CASSSFRGEEFF.